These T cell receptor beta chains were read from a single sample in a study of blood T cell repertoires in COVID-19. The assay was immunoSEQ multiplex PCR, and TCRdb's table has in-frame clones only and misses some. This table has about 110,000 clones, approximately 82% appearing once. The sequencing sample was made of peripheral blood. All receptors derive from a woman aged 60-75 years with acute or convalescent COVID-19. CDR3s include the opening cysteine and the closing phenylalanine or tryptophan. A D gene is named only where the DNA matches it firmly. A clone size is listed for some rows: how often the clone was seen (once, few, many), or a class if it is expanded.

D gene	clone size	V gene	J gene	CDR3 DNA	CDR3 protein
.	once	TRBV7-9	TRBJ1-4	TGTGCCAGCAGCCCCCCAGGACAGAACCAAGAAAAACTGTTTTTT	CASSPPGQNQEKLFF
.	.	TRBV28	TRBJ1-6	TGTGCCAGCAGTTTTAGGATGATCGGGGGGAATTCACCCCTCCACTTT	CASSFRMIGGNSPLHF
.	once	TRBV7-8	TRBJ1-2	TGTGCCAGCAGCTTGGCAACTACGAGTGGCTACACCTTC	CASSLATTSGYTF
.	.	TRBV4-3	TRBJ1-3	TGCGCCAGCAGCCAAGCCCTAACGAGCTCTGGAAACACCATATATTTT	CASSQALTSSGNTIYF
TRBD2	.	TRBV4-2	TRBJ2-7	TGTGCCAGCAGCCAAGTGGCAGCGGGGGTTTCCTACGAGCAGTACTTC	CASSQVAAGVSYEQYF
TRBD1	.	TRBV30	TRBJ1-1	TGTGCCTGGGTACCAAGGGGGCTGGCTGAAGCTTTCTTT	CAWVPRGLAEAFF
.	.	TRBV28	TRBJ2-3	TGTGCCAGCAGACCCCCGCGGGCGGCCCGCACAGATACGCAGTATTTT	CASRPPRAARTDTQYF
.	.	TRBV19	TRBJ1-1	TGTGCCAGTAGTATACAGGGGACGAGGGGCACTGAAGCTTTCTTT	CASSIQGTRGTEAFF
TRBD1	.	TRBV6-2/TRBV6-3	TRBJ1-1	TGTGCCAGCAGCAGGGGGCTGAGGACTGAAGCTTTCTTT	CASSRGLRTEAFF
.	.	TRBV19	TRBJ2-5	TGTGCCAGTAGTTCACCCGGGACATCCCAAGAGACCCAGTACTTC	CASSSPGTSQETQYF
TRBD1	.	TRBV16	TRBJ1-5	TGTGCCAGCGTCCCGGGACAGGGTCATCAGCCCCAGCATTTT	CASVPGQGHQPQHF
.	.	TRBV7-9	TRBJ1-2	TGTGCCAGCAGCCCCGAGTCCTACTATGGCTACACCTTC	CASSPESYYGYTF
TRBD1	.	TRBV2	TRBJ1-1	TGTGCCAGCAGTGAACGGACAGGGTTAAAAGCTTTCTTT	CASSERTGLKAFF
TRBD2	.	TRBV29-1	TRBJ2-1	TGCAGCGTAGATATTAGCGGGAGTTACAATGAGCAGTTCTTC	CSVDISGSYNEQFF
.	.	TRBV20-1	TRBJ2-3	TGCAGTGCTATGAGTACAGATACGCAGTATTTT	CSAMSTDTQYF
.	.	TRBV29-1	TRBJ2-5	TGCAGCGCCAGGAACCAAGAGACCCAGTACTTC	CSARNQETQYF
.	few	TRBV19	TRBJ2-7	TGTGCCAGTAGTGGACAGATAAGCTCCTACGAGCAGTACTTC	CASSGQISSYEQYF
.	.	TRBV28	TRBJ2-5	TGTGCCAGCAGTCGCCCGGGACGGGGAGGAGGGGAGACCCAGTACTTC	CASSRPGRGGGETQYF
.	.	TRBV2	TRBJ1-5	TGTGCCAGCACCCGAGAGGGCGGATATCAGCCCCAGCATTTT	CASTREGGYQPQHF
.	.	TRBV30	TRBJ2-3	TGTGCCTGGAGCCAGGGGACCCGAGATACGCAGTATTTT	CAWSQGTRDTQYF
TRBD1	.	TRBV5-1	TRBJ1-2	TGCGCCAGCAGCCCCGACTTGACAGGGGTGTATGGCTACACCTTC	CASSPDLTGVYGYTF
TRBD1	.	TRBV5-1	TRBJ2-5	TGCGCCAGCAGCTTGGGTGACAGGGTTCTTGAGACCCAGTACTTC	CASSLGDRVLETQYF
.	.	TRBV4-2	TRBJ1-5	TGTGCCAGCAGCCAAGAGGGGTTCTCTGGGGGCCAGCCCCAGCATTTT	CASSQEGFSGGQPQHF
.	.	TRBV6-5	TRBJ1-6	TGTGCCAGCAGTTACAGCTTCCCTGAATCACCCCTCCACTTT	CASSYSFPESPLHF
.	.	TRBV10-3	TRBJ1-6	TGTGCCATCAGCGGGTCGGGGGGCTCCTATAATTCACCCCTCCACTTT	CAISGSGGSYNSPLHF
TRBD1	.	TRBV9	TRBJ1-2	TGTGCCAGCAGCCCCCAGGGGTGGACAGGGGATGGCTACACCTTC	CASSPQGWTGDGYTF
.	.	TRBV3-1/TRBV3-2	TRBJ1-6	TGTGCCAGCAGCCACCCCAACGGTCCCCTCCACTTT	CASSHPNGPLHF
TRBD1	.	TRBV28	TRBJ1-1	TGTGCCAGCAGTTTACGGACAGGGGAGGCTTTCTTT	CASSLRTGEAFF
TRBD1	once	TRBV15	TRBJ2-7	TGTGCCACCAGCAGAGGAATGGGACAGTTTTACGAGCAGTACTTC	CATSRGMGQFYEQYF
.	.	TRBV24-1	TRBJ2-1	TGTGCCACCAGTGATTTGGGGGGCAGGGGTGTCTCGGGTCACAATGAGCAGTTCTTC	CATSDLGGRGVSGHNEQFF
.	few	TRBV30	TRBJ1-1	TGTGCCTGGAGTGTCGGGGGGGGATCTGAAGCTTTCTTT	CAWSVGGGSEAFF
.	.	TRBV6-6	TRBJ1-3	TGTGCCAGCAGGCCCCAGACTTCTGGAAACACCATATATTTT	CASRPQTSGNTIYF
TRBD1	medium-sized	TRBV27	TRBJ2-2	TGTGCAACCCAGGGGGCCTACACCGGGGAGCTGTTTTTT	CATQGAYTGELFF
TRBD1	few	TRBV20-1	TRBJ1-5	TGCAGTGCTAGTCGCAGGGGGAGGACCGTTCAGCCCCAGCATTTT	CSASRRGRTVQPQHF
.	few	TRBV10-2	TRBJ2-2	TGCGCCAGCCGAGCGGGCGGGAACACCGGGGAGCTGTTTTTT	CASRAGGNTGELFF
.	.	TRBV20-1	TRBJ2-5	TGCAGTGCTGCGGGTCGGGAGACCCAGTACTTC	CSAAGRETQYF
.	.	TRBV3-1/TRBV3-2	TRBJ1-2	TGTGCCAGCAGCCAAGGACCCTCACGGGACTATGGCTACACCTTC	CASSQGPSRDYGYTF
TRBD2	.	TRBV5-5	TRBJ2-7	TGTGCCAGCAGCTTGGCTAGCGGGCACTCCTCCTACGAGCAGTACTTC	CASSLASGHSSYEQYF
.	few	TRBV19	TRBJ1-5	TGTGCCAGTACCTCCGGGACACAACATAGCAATCAGCCCCAGCATTTT	CASTSGTQHSNQPQHF
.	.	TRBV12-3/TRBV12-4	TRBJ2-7	TGTGCCAGCAGTGGAGGGGGCCCCTACGAGCAGTACTTC	CASSGGGPYEQYF
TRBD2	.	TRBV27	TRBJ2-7	TGTGCCAACCAAAGACTAGCGGGAGGCAGCGAGCAGTACTTC	CANQRLAGGSEQYF
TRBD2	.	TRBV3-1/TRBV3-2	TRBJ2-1	TGTGCCAGCAGCTTTAGCGGGGGCTCCTACAATGAGCAGTTCTTC	CASSFSGGSYNEQFF
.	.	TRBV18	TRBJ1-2	TGTGCCAGCTCACCACCTAATGACTATGGCTACACCTTC	CASSPPNDYGYTF
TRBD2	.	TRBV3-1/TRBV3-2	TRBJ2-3	TGTGCCAGCAGCCAAGAAGGGAGGGCAGGCACAGATACGCAGTATTTT	CASSQEGRAGTDTQYF
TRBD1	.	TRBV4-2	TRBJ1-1	TGTGCCAGCAGCTTAACCGGGACAGGGGAAACTGAAGCTTTCTTT	CASSLTGTGETEAFF
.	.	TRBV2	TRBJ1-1	TGTGCCAGCAGTTGGGCCCCGGGGACTGAAGCTTTCTTT	CASSWAPGTEAFF
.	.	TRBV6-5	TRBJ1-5	TGTGCCACCAACCGGTATAGCAATCAGCCCCAGCATTTT	CATNRYSNQPQHF
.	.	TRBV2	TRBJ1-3	TGTGCCAGCACAGGCCTCTCTGGAAACACCATATATTTT	CASTGLSGNTIYF
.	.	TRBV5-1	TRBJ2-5	TGCGCCAGCAGCGCTACGGGGGAGACCCAGTACTTC	CASSATGETQYF
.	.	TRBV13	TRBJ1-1	TGTGCCAGCAGCACGGACAGCATGAACACTGAAGCTTTCTTT	CASSTDSMNTEAFF
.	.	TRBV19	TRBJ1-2	TGTGCCAGTAAGCGAGACAGAGCTTCCTATGGCTACACCTTC	CASKRDRASYGYTF
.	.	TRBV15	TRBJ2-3	TGTGCCACCAGCAGAGAATGGTTTGACGGGTCAACCACAGATACGCAGTATTTT	CATSREWFDGSTTDTQYF
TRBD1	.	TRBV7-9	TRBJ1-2	TGTGCCAGCAGCTTAGGGACAGGGCACGGCTACACCTTC	CASSLGTGHGYTF
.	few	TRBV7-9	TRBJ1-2	TGTGCCAGCAGCTTCGAGGGAATTCGTGGCTACACCTTC	CASSFEGIRGYTF